This TCR beta chain was identified during a study of shared clonotypes between healthy human individuals. Overall study findings and caveats: What naive subsets generally showed was a larger estimated richness than memory subsets showed.

At a deep level, the assay was run. Method: immunoSEQ multiplex PCR; TCRdb's copy keeps in-frame clones and lacks some. This table holds roughly 2.5 million clones, around nine tenths found once. Of note for this clone: As yet, its antigen is unknown.

This CDR3 spans 13 amino acids. Germline CDR1 is SGHNT and CDR2 is YYREEE (reference sequence). Specimen: naive CD4+ T cells sorted from blood. Described subset: CD45RA+ positively selected. The sequence derives from a man between 18 and 35 years old in good health. The chain employs TRBV5-4 and TRBJ2-5; D perhaps matches TRBD2 (6 bases). The last part of the DNA fits TRBJ2-7 better; the J call may be wrong. CDR3 DNA: TGTGCCAGCAGCCGCTACGGGGGTGGCGAGCAGTACTTC. Translating it yields CASSRYGGGEQYF.